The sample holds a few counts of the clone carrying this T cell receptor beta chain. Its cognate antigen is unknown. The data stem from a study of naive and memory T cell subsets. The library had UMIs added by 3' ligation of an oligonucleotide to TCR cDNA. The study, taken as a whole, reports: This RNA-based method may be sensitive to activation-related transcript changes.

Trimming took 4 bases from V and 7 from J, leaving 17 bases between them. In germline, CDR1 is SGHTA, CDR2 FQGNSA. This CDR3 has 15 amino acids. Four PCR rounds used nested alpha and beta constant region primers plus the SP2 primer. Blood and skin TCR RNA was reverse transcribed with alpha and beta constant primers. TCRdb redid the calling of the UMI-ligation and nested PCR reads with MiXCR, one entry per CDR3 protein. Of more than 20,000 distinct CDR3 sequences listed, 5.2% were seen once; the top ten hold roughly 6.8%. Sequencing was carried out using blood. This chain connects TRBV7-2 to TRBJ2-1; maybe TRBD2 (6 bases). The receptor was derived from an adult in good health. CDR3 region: CASSSPGLNGNEQFF. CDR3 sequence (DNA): TGTGCCAGCAGCTCGCCGGGACTTAACGGGAATGAGCAGTTCTTC.